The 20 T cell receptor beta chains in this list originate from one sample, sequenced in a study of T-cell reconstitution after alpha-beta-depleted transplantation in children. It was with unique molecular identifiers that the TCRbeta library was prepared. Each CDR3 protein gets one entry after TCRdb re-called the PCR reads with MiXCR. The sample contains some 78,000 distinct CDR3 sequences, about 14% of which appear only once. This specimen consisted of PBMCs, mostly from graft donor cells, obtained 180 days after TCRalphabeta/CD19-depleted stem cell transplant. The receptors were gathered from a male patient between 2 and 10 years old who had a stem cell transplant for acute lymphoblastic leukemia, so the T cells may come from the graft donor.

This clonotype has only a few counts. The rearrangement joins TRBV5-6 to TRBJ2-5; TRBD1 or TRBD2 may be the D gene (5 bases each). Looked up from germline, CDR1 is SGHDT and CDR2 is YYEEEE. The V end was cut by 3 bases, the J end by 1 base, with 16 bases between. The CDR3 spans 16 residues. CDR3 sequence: CASSSRGQGRQETQYF. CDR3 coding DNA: TGTGCCAGCAGCTCCCGGGGCCAAGGGCGCCAAGAGACCCAGTACTTC.

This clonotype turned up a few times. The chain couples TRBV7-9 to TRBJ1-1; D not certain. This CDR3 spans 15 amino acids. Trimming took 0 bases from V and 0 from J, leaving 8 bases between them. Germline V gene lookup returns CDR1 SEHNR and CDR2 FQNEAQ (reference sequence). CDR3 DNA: TGTGCCAGCAGCTTAGCGAAGGCACTGAACACTGAAGCTTTCTTT. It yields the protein CASSLAKALNTEAFF. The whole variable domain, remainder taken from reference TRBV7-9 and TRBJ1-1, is DTGVSQNPRHKITKRGQNVTFRCDPISEHNRLYWYRQTLGQGPEFLTYFQNEAQLEKSRLLSDRFSAERPKGSFSTLEIQRTEQGDSAMYLCASSLAKALNTEAFFGQGTRLTVV.

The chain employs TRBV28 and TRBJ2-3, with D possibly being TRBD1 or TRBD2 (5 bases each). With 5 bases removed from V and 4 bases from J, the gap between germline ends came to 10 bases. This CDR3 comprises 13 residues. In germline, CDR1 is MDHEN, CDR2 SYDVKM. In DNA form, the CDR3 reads TGTGCCAGCAGTGGGGGTCACGCAGATACGCAGTATTTT. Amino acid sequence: CASSGGHADTQYF. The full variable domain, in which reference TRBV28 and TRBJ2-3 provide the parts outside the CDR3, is DVKVTQSSRYLVKRTGEKVFLECVQDMDHENMFWYRQDPGLGLRLIYFSYDVKMKEKGDIPEGYSVSREKKERFSLILESASTNQTSMYLCASSGGHADTQYFGPGTRLTVL.

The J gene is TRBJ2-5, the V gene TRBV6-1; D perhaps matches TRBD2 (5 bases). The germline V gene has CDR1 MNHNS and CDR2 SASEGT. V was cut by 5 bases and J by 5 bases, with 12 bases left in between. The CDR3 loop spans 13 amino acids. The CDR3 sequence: CASSPGMRETQYF. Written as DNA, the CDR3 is TGTGCCAGCAGTCCGGGGATGAGGGAGACCCAGTACTTC.

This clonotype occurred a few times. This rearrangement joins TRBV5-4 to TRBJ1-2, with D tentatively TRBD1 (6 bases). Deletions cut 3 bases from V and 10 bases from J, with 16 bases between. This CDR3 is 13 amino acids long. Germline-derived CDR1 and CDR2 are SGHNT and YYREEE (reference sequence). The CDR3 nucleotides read TGTGCCAGCAGCTGGGGACAAACCCCAGACTACACCTTC. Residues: CASSWGQTPDYTF.

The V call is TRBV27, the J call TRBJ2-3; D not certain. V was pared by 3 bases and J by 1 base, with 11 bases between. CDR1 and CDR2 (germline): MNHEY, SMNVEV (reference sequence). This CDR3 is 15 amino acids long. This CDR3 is CASSFYSPRTDTQYF. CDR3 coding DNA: TGTGCCAGCAGTTTTTACAGTCCCCGCACAGATACGCAGTATTTT.

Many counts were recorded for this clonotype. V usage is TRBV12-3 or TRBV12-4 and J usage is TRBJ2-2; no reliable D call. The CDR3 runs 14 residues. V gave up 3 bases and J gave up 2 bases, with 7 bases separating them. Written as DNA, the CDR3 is TGTGCCAGCAGTTTCGCCCGTAACACCGGGGAGCTGTTTTTT. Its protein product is CASSFARNTGELFF.

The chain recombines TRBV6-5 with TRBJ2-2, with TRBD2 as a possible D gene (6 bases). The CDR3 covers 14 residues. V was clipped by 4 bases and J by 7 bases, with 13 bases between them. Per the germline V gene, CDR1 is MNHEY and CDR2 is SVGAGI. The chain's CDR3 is CASSFQGSGGELFF. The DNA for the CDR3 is TGTGCCAGCAGTTTTCAGGGTAGCGGCGGGGAGCTGTTTTTT.

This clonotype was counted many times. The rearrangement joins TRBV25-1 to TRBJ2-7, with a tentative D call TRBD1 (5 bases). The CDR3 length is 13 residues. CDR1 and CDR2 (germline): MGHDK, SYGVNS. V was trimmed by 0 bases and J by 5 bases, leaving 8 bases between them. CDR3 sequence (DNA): TGTGCCAGCAGTGAATATGGCAGGGACGAGCAGTACTTC. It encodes CASSEYGRDEQYF.

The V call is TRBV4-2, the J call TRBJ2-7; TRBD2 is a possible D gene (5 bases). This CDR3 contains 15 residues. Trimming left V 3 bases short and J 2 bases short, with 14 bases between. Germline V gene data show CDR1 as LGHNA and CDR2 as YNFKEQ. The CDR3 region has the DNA TGTGCCAGCAGCCAGGTGGGAGAGCCACCCTACGAGCAGTACTTC. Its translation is CASSQVGEPPYEQYF.

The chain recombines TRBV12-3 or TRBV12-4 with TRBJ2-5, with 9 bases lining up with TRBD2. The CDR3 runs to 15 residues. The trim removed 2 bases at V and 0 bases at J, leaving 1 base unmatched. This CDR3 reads CASSLTSGYQETQYF. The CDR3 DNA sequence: TGTGCCAGCAGTTTAACTAGCGGGTACCAAGAGACCCAGTACTTC.

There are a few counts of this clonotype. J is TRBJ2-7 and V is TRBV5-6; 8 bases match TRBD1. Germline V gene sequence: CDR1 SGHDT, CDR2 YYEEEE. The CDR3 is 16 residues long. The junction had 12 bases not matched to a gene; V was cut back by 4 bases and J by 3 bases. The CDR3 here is CASSPFGGQGIYEQYF. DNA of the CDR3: TGTGCCAGCAGCCCTTTCGGAGGACAGGGTATCTACGAGCAGTACTTC.

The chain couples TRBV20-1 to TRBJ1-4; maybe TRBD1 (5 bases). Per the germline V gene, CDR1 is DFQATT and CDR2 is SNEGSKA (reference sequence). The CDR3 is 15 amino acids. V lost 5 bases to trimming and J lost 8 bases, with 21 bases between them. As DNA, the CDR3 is TGCAGTGCTTTACCACCGGGACGGGGAATCGAAAAACTGTTTTTT. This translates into CSALPPGRGIEKLFF.

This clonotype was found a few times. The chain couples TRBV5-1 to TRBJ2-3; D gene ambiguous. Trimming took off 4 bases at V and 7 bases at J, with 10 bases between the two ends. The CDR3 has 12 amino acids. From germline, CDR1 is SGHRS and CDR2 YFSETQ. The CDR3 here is CASSRTENTQYF. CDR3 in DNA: TGCGCCAGCAGCAGAACAGAGAATACGCAGTATTTT.

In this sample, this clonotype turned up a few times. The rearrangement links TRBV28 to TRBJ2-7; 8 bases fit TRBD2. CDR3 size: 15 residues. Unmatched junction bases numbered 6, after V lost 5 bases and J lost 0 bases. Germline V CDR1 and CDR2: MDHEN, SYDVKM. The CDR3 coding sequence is TGTGCCAGCAGTGCAACCGGGACTAGCTCCTACGAGCAGTACTTC. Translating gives CASSATGTSSYEQYF.

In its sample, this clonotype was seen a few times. The CDR3 bases are TGTGCCAGCAGCTCGGACAGGGTTGGGGAGACCCAGTACTTC. Residues: CASSSDRVGETQYF. The V and J genes are TRBV5-6 and TRBJ2-5, with TRBD1 identical over 8 bases. Unmatched junction bases numbered 6, after V lost 3 bases and J lost 5 bases. The CDR3 sequence is 14 residues long. Germline V CDR1 and CDR2: SGHDT, YYEEEE. Based on the CDR3 plus reference TRBV5-6 and TRBJ2-5, the full variable domain is DAGVTQSPTHLIKTRGQQVTLRCSPKSGHDTVSWYQQALGQGPQFIFQYYEEEERQRGNFPDRFSGHQFPNYSSELNVNALLLGDSALYLCASSSDRVGETQYFGPGTRLLVL.

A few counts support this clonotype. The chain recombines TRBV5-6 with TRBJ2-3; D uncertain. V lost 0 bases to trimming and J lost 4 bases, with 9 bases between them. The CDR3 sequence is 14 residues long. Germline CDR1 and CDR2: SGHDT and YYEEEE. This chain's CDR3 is CASSLGGRADTQYF. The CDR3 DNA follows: TGTGCCAGCAGCTTGGGCGGTCGGGCAGATACGCAGTATTTT.

The CDR3 DNA reads TGTGCCAGCAGCGATCGGGACACATCCTACGAGCAGTACTTC. As protein: CASSDRDTSYEQYF. The chain combines TRBV14 with TRBJ2-7; the D gene is possibly TRBD1 (6 bases). The germline V gene encodes CDR1 SGHDN and CDR2 FVKESK. This CDR3 contains 14 residues. Trimming pared 5 bases from V and 1 base from J, leaving 12 bases between.

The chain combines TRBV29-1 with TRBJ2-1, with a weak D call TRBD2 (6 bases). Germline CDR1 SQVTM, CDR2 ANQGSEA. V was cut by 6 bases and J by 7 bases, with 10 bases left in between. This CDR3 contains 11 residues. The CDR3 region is CSVLGGNEQFF. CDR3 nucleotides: TGCAGCGTGCTGGGGGGTAATGAGCAGTTCTTC.

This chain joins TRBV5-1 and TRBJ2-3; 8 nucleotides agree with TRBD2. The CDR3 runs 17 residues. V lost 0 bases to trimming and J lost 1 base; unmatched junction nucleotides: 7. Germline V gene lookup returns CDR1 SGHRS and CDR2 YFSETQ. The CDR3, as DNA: TGCGCCAGCAGCTTGGGAGCAAGCGGGAGAGGCACAGATACGCAGTATTTT. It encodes CASSLGASGRGTDTQYF.